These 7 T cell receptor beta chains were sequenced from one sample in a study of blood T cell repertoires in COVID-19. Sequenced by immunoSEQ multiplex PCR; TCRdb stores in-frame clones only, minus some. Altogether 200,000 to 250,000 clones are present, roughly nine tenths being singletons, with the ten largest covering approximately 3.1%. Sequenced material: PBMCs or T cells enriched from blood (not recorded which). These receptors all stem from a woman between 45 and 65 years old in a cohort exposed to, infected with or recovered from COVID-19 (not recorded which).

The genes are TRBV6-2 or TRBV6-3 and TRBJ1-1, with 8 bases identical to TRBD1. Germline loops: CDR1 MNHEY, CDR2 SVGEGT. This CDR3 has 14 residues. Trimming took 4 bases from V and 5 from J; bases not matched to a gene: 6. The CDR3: CASSFGQGGTEAFF. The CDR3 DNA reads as TGTGCCAGCAGTTTCGGACAGGGTGGTACTGAAGCTTTCTTT.

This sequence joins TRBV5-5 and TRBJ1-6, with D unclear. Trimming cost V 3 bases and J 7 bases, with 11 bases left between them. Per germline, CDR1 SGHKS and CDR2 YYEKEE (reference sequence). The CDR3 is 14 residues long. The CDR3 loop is CASSSDRGNSPLHF. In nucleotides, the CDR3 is TGTGCCAGCAGCTCCGATCGGGGAAATTCACCCCTCCACTTT. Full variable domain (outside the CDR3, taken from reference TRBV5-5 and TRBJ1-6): DAGVTQSPTHLIKTRGQQVTLRCSPISGHKSVSWYQQVLGQGPQFIFQYYEKEERGRGNFPDRFSARQFPNYSSELNVNALLLGDSALYLCASSSDRGNSPLHFGNGTRLTVT.

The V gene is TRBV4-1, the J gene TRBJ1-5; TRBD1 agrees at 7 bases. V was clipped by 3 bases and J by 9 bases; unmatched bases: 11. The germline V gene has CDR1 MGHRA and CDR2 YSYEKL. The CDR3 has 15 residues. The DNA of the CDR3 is TGCGCCAGCAGCCAGAACCCAGGGGGTGAGGGGCCCCAGCATTTT. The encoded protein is CASSQNPGGEGPQHF.

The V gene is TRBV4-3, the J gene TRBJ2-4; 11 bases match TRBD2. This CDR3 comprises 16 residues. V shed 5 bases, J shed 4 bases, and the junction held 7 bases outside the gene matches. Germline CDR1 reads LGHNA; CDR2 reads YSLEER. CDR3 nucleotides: TGCGCCAGCAGCTTCCAGACTAGCGGGGCTAAAAACATTCAGTACTTC. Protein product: CASSFQTSGAKNIQYF.

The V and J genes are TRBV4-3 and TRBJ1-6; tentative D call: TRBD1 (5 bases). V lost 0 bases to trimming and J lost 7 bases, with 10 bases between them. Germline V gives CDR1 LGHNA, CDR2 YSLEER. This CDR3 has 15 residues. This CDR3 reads CASSQDLWGNSPLHF. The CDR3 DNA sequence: TGCGCCAGCAGCCAAGATCTGTGGGGCAATTCACCCCTCCACTTT.

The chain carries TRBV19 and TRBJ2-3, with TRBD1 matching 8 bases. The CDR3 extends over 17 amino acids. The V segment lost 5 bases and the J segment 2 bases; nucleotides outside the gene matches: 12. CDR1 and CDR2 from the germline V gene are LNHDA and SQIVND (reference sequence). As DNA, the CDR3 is TGTGCCAGTAGTCCATCGGACAGGGTGGCCTACACAGATACGCAGTATTTT. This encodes CASSPSDRVAYTDTQYF.

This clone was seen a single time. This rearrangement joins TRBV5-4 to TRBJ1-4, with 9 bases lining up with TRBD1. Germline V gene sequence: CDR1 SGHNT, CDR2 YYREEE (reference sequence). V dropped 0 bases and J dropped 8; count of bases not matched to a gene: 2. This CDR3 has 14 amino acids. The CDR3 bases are TGTGCCAGCAGCTTGGACAGGGGGCGCGAAAAACTGTTTTTT. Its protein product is CASSLDRGREKLFF.